This T cell receptor (beta chain) was found in a study of CD8 T cells in Susac syndrome. This CDR3 has 16 amino acids. V gave up 2 bases and J gave up 2 bases; unmatched junction bases: 7. Germline V gene lookup returns CDR1 SGHTA and CDR2 FQGNSA. The patients who served as multiple sclerosis controls were treatment-naive and had stable or active relapsing-remitting disease that fulfilled the revised McDonald criteria. Roughly 0.45 to 1 ug RNA was reverse transcribed with random hexamers. TCRdb used MiXCR to reprocess the immunoSEQ multiplex PCR reads, holding one entry per CDR3 protein. This table holds approximately 200,000 distinct CDR3 sequences, approximately 96% found once.

The clonotype was recovered from a human donor with multiple sclerosis. The gene calls are TRBV7-2 and TRBJ2-3; 7 bases align to TRBD2. What was sequenced was CD4+ T cells from PBMCs. In nucleotides, the CDR3 is TGTGCCAGCAGCTTACCACCCGGGGGGTCCACAGATACGCAGTATTTT. It yields the protein CASSLPPGGSTDTQYF. Combining the CDR3 with reference TRBV7-2 and TRBJ2-3 gives the whole variable domain GAGVSQSPSNKVTEKGKDVELRCDPISGHTALYWYRQSLGQGLEFLIYFQGNSAPDKSGLPSDRFSAERTGGSVSTLTIQRTQQEDSAVYLCASSLPPGGSTDTQYFGPGTRLTVL.